This passage covers 29 T cell receptor beta chains from one sample sequenced in a study of T cell responses to AZD1222 COVID-19 vaccine. Only in-frame clones appear in the TCRdb table, and some are missing; sequencing was by immunoSEQ multiplex PCR. The table shows about 150,000 clones, with about 88% occurring only once. Sequences were derived from peripheral blood, sampled on day 0 of AZD1222 vaccination. Receptor source: an adult in good health.

The chain combines TRBV5-1 with TRBJ2-2, with a tentative D call TRBD2 (7 bases). This CDR3 has 16 amino acids. V lost 4 bases and J 0 bases, leaving 13 bases between the germline ends. The germline CDR1 and CDR2 sequences are SGHRS and YFSETQ. The CDR3 DNA follows: TGCGCCAGCAGCCCCCTAGGGGGGGCGAACACCGGGGAGCTGTTTTTT. Its translation: CASSPLGGANTGELFF.

Worth noting for this clone: The identical CDR3 is also encoded by other nucleotide sequences in the sample. This chain uses TRBV2 with TRBJ1-4, with 8 bases lining up with TRBD1. CDR3 length equals 14 residues. After removal of 6 bases from V and 5 bases from J, the junction contained 5 bases not matched to a gene. Germline values: CDR1 SNHLY, CDR2 FYNNEI. CDR3 amino acids: CASRVQGGNEKLFF. The CDR3 DNA reads as TGTGCCAGCAGGGTACAGGGGGGGAATGAAAAACTGTTTTTT. Using reference TRBV2 and TRBJ1-4 for the parts outside the CDR3, the full variable domain is EPEVTQTPSHQVTQMGQEVILRCVPISNHLYFYWYRQILGQKVEFLVSFYNNEISEKSEIFDDQFSVERPDGSNFTLKIRSTKLEDSAMYFCASRVQGGNEKLFFGSGTQLSVL.

The chain couples TRBV7-3 to TRBJ2-1; D not certain. Germline V gene data show CDR1 as SGHTA and CDR2 as FQGTGA. CDR3 length equals 15 residues. Trimming took 3 bases from V and 0 from J, leaving 9 bases between them. Here the CDR3 DNA reads TGTGCCAGCAGCTTGGTACCAGGCTCCTACAATGAGCAGTTCTTC. This sequence encodes CASSLVPGSYNEQFF. Based on the CDR3 plus reference TRBV7-3 and TRBJ2-1, the full variable domain is GAGVSQTPSNKVTEKGKYVELRCDPISGHTALYWYRQSLGQGPEFLIYFQGTGAADDSGLPNDRFFAVRPEGSVSTLKIQRTERGDSAVYLCASSLVPGSYNEQFFGPGTRLTVL.

This clone was observed a single time. This chain connects TRBV15 to TRBJ2-7; 7 bases fit TRBD2. Germline CDR1 reads LNHNV; CDR2 reads YYDKDF (reference sequence). This CDR3 region has 15 residues. Trimming at V came to 1 base and at J to 1 base, leaving 4 bases not matched to a gene. CDR3 DNA: TGTGCCACCAGCAGAGCGGGGGGATGGTCCTACGAGCAGTACTTC. It specifies CATSRAGGWSYEQYF.

The chain joins TRBV6-6 to TRBJ2-2; 10 bases line up with TRBD2. The germline gives CDR1 MNHNY, CDR2 SVGAGI (reference sequence). The length of the CDR3 is 14 residues. V trimming: 6 bases; J trimming: 6 bases; junction bases outside the gene matches: 4. Here the CDR3 reads CASSTGTSAGELFF. As DNA, the CDR3 is TGTGCCAGCAGCACCGGGACTAGCGCCGGGGAGCTGTTTTTT.

The chain recombines TRBV5-1 with TRBJ1-6; unclear D gene. Between the trimmed V and J ends, which lost 4 bases and 10 bases, there was a span of 15 bases. The CDR3 length is 14 residues. Germline CDR1 and CDR2: SGHRS and YFSETQ. The CDR3 loop reads CASSPTSGGSPLHF. The CDR3 DNA reads TGCGCCAGCAGCCCGACGAGTGGTGGGTCACCCCTCCACTTT.

This clone occurred once. The chain employs TRBV29-1 and TRBJ1-2, with TRBD1 matching 11 bases. Germline trimming cut 2 bases from V and 1 base from J; bases unmatched to any gene: 6. Germline CDR1 and CDR2: SQVTM and ANQGSEA. This CDR3 has 16 amino acids. CDR3 protein: CSVEKGQGDINYGYTF. CDR3 bases: TGCAGCGTTGAAAAGGGACAGGGGGACATTAACTATGGCTACACCTTC.

This chain uses TRBV18 with TRBJ1-1; the match to TRBD1 covers 11 bases. CDR1 KGHSH and CDR2 LQKENI come from the germline V gene. J lost 5 bases, V lost 8 bases, and 4 bases had no gene match. The CDR3 loop spans 13 amino acids. The CDR3 sequence: CASHGQGATEAFF. CDR3 nucleotides: TGTGCCAGCCACGGACAGGGGGCTACTGAAGCTTTCTTT.

The chain combines TRBV15 with TRBJ2-6; D uncertain. This CDR3 has 16 amino acids. The V gene lost 1 base and the J gene lost 0 bases, with 7 bases spanning the gap. Germline V gives CDR1 LNHNV, CDR2 YYDKDF (reference sequence). CDR3 loop: CATSRVGLSGANVLTF. The CDR3 nucleotides read TGTGCCACCAGCAGAGTGGGTCTCTCTGGGGCCAACGTCCTGACTTTC.

This clone has a handful of counts. The V call is TRBV3-1 (or the pseudogene TRBV3-2), the J call TRBJ1-5; D possibly corresponds to TRBD1 (6 bases). This CDR3 has 19 residues. V was shortened by 1 base and J by 2 bases, with 21 bases between the two germline ends. Looked up from germline, CDR1 is LGHDT and CDR2 is YNNKEL (reference sequence). DNA of the CDR3: TGTGCCAGCAGCCAAGGGAGCTGGACAGCGACCCTACGCAATCAGCCCCAGCATTTT. Protein sequence: CASSQGSWTATLRNQPQHF.

The gene calls are TRBV2 and TRBJ1-1; 8 nucleotides match TRBD1. The length of the CDR3 is 14 residues. V gave up 6 bases and J gave up 5 bases; unmatched junction bases: 8. CDR1 and CDR2 (germline): SNHLY, FYNNEI. CDR3 in DNA: TGTGCCAGCAGCCGACAGGGGCCGGGGACTGAAGCTTTCTTT. Amino acid sequence: CASSRQGPGTEAFF.

The chain links TRBV13 to TRBJ2-2, with 7 bases lining up with TRBD1. Germline CDR1 and CDR2: PRHDT and FYEKMQ (reference sequence). With 8 bases clipped from V and 1 base from J, the junction kept 1 base outside the gene matches. The CDR3 runs 13 residues. The CDR3 here is CASGQVNTGELFF. The CDR3 coding sequence is TGTGCCAGCGGACAGGTGAACACCGGGGAGCTGTTTTTT. Using reference TRBV13 and TRBJ2-2 for the parts outside the CDR3, the full variable domain is AAGVIQSPRHLIKEKRETATLKCYPIPRHDTVYWYQQGPGQDPQFLISFYEKMQSDKGSIPDRFSAQQFSDYHSELNMSSLELGDSALYFCASGQVNTGELFFGEGSRLTVL.

This sequence joins TRBV6-5 and TRBJ2-5; D not resolved. Germline V CDR1 and CDR2: MNHEY, SVGAGI. This CDR3 contains 13 residues. Trimming shortened V by 6 bases and J by 7 bases, and 15 bases separated the two germline ends. CDR3 amino acids: CASRKSGSGTQYF. The CDR3 DNA reads TGTGCCAGCAGGAAGAGTGGGTCTGGGACCCAGTACTTC.

The gene calls are TRBV9 and TRBJ1-2; D gene unclear. This CDR3 is built from 14 residues. Trimming stripped 3 bases from V and 2 bases from J, with 11 bases between. CDR1 SGDLS and CDR2 YYNGEE come from the germline V gene. The CDR3 coding sequence is TGTGCCAGCAGCGCAAGGCAGGCGAACTATGGCTACACCTTC. This encodes CASSARQANYGYTF.

The chain couples TRBV7-3 to TRBJ2-5, with TRBD2 matching 10 bases. Trimming removed 5 bases from V and 4 bases from J; junction bases left unmatched: 13. The CDR3 has 17 residues. Germline CDR1 reads SGHTA; CDR2 reads FQGTGA. The CDR3 is CASSPMGSGGTPETQYF. The CDR3, as DNA: TGTGCCAGCAGCCCCATGGGTAGCGGGGGGACCCCAGAGACCCAGTACTTC.

The V gene is TRBV30, the J gene TRBJ2-1, with 8 bases aligning to TRBD1. The CDR3 has 16 amino acids. The V segment lost 1 base and the J segment 6 bases; nucleotides outside the gene matches: 11. CDR1 GTSNPN and CDR2 SVGIG come from the germline V gene (reference sequence). CDR3 coding DNA: TGTGCCTGGAGTGCCCGGGCTGGGACAGGCTTCAATGAGCAGTTCTTC. Amino acids: CAWSARAGTGFNEQFF.

In this sample, this clone turned up once. V usage is TRBV11-1 and J usage is TRBJ2-7, with D unresolved. Trimming left V 5 bases short and J 0 bases short, with 11 bases between. Germline CDR1 is SGHAT and CDR2 is FQDESV (reference sequence). This CDR3 has 14 amino acids. This CDR3 is CASSPRTGSYEQYF. CDR3 DNA: TGTGCCAGCAGCCCGCGGACGGGCTCCTACGAGCAGTACTTC.

This rearrangement joins TRBV28 to TRBJ2-7; TRBD1 might be the D (7 bases). The CDR3 is 15 amino acids. From germline, CDR1 is MDHEN and CDR2 SYDVKM. Deletions cut 6 bases from V and 5 bases from J, with 20 bases between. The CDR3 sequence: CASSLTGGGGDEQYF. The CDR3 region has the DNA TGTGCCAGCAGCCTGACAGGAGGGGGCGGAGACGAGCAGTACTTC.

The chain joins TRBV3-1 (or the pseudogene TRBV3-2) to TRBJ2-2; D remains unclear. V gave up 4 bases and J gave up 3 bases, with 12 bases separating them. The CDR3 is 15 amino acids. Germline assignment: CDR1 LGHDT and CDR2 YNNKEL (reference sequence). This CDR3 reads CASSRRGLDTGELFF. The CDR3 coding sequence is TGTGCCAGCAGCCGTCGTGGGCTAGACACCGGGGAGCTGTTTTTT.

The chain links TRBV5-1 to TRBJ1-2, with unresolved D. Trimming shortened V by 0 bases and J by 4 bases, and 7 bases separated the two germline ends. This CDR3 region has 13 residues. Per germline, CDR1 SGHRS and CDR2 YFSETQ. The CDR3 region is CASSLAGGYGYTF. The CDR3 DNA follows: TGCGCCAGCAGCTTGGCCGGAGGCTATGGCTACACCTTC.

In DNA, the CDR3 is TGCAGTGCTAGTGAGGGGGTGGGGATGATCCGTTCACCCCTCCACTTT. Encoded protein: CSASEGVGMIRSPLHF. The chain uses TRBV20-1 and TRBJ1-6, with TRBD1 as a possible D gene (6 bases). Trimming took 3 bases from V and 9 from J, leaving 21 bases between them. Germline values: CDR1 DFQATT, CDR2 SNEGSKA (reference sequence). The length of the CDR3 is 16 residues.

V is TRBV28 and J is TRBJ1-1; unclear D gene. The CDR3 is 12 amino acids. Germline V gene data show CDR1 as MDHEN and CDR2 as SYDVKM. CDR3 sequence (DNA): TGTGCTGCCCAGGCGGGGAACACTGAAGCTTTCTTT. The encoded protein is CAAQAGNTEAFF.

This chain links TRBV5-1 with TRBJ1-3, with no clear D. CDR1 and CDR2 from the germline V gene are SGHRS and YFSETQ. V dropped 6 bases and J dropped 4 bases, with 8 bases sitting between them. The length of the CDR3 is 12 residues. The CDR3 region is CASTPGGNTIYF. CDR3 sequence (DNA): TGCGCCAGCACCCCTGGGGGAAACACCATATATTTT.

The rearrangement links TRBV18 to TRBJ2-7; 11 bases line up with TRBD2. Germline V gives CDR1 KGHSH, CDR2 LQKENI. V lost 6 bases, J lost 4 bases, and 17 bases stayed unmatched. The CDR3 extends over 18 amino acids. The CDR3 DNA reads TGTGCCAGCTCGCGCGGGCTAGCGGGAGGTCCCAGACCTTACGAGCAGTACTTC. Translated: CASSRGLAGGPRPYEQYF.

The V call is TRBV9, the J call TRBJ1-6; the D gene is possibly TRBD1 (5 bases). This CDR3 contains 16 residues. Looked up from germline, CDR1 is SGDLS and CDR2 is YYNGEE. V lost 4 bases and J 6 bases, leaving 17 bases between the germline ends. The CDR3 sequence is CASSPSQGLGNSPLHF. The CDR3 DNA reads as TGTGCCAGCAGCCCTTCCCAGGGATTGGGTAATTCACCCCTCCACTTT.

The CDR3 DNA follows: TGTGCCAGCAGCGTAGAAAAGGGTACTGAGCAGTTCTTC. This codes for CASSVEKGTEQFF. The chain carries TRBV9 and TRBJ2-1; D call uncertain. Germline CDR1 SGDLS, CDR2 YYNGEE. Between the trimmed V and J ends, which lost 0 bases and 9 bases, there was a span of 10 bases. The CDR3 has 13 residues.

The rearrangement links TRBV27 to TRBJ1-4, with D maybe TRBD1 (6 bases). Germline values: CDR1 MNHEY, CDR2 SMNVEV (reference sequence). V lost 6 bases to trimming and J lost 4 bases, with 21 bases between them. This CDR3 is built from 17 residues. As DNA, the CDR3 is TGTGCCAGCAGGACAACGACTGCAGGGGTGGGTAATGAAAAACTGTTTTTT. This sequence encodes CASRTTTAGVGNEKLFF.

The chain employs TRBV7-3 and TRBJ1-1; 7 bases are a match to TRBD1. The ends lost 1 base at V and 7 bases at J; junction bases unmatched: 15. Per the germline V gene, CDR1 is SGHTA and CDR2 is FQGTGA. The length of the CDR3 is 17 residues. CDR3 DNA: TGTGCCAGCAGCTTAAGTCGAGGAGCCGCCCACAGGGGTGAAGCTTTCTTT. Residues: CASSLSRGAAHRGEAFF.

This chain connects TRBV19 to TRBJ1-2, with a tentative D call TRBD1 (5 bases). The CDR3 consists of 15 residues. CDR1 and CDR2 from the germline V gene are LNHDA and SQIVND (reference sequence). Deletions cut 1 base from V and 6 bases from J, with 15 bases between. The CDR3, as DNA: TGTGCCAGTAGTATAGCTCAAAAGCAGGGCAATGGCTACACCTTC. It yields the protein CASSIAQKQGNGYTF.